The present T cell receptor (beta chain) was sequenced within a study of technical replicates of blood from several donors. Trimming pared 4 bases from V and 2 bases from J, leaving 10 bases between. The CDR3 has 13 amino acids. The germline CDR1 and CDR2 sequences are SGHRS and YFSETQ. The repertoire was sequenced with immunoSEQ multiplex PCR; TCRdb's copy has only in-frame clones and lacks some. The data contain tens of thousands of clones, about 90% of them singletons. The clonotype comes from a human donor in good health. Sequenced material: T cells isolated from PBMCs. J is TRBJ2-7 and V is TRBV5-1; no reliable D call. CDR3 in amino acids: CASSQTQPYEQYF. The DNA for the CDR3 is TGCGCCAGCAGCCAGACACAGCCCTACGAGCAGTACTTC.